Described below is a single TCR beta chain sequence and its context. The record originates from a study of patients and donors after allogeneic stem cell transplantation. The germline gives CDR1 LNHNV, CDR2 YYDKDF (reference sequence). The CDR3 covers 18 residues. V lost 0 bases, J lost 0 bases, and 15 bases lay in between. TCRdb itself ran the RT-PCR reads through MiXCR, one entry per CDR3 protein. Among about 200,000 distinct CDR3 sequences listed, 35% to 45% were seen once. This TCR was recovered from a human donor who was either an allogeneic HSCT recipient or a stem cell or donor lymphocyte infusion donor (not recorded which). It is not recorded whose cells these are; they may come from a transplant donor. The chain links TRBV15 to TRBJ1-5; tentatively, D is TRBD1 (5 bases). Sequencing was done on a sample of blood, either unsorted or a sorted T cell fraction (not recorded which). CDR3 nucleotide sequence: TGTGCCACCAGCAGAGATCTTCAGGCAGGGTATAGCAATCAGCCCCAGCATTTT. Its protein is CATSRDLQAGYSNQPQHF. The full variable domain, completed using reference TRBV15 and TRBJ1-5, is DAMVIQNPRYQVTQFGKPVTLSCSQTLNHNVMYWYQQKSSQAPKLLFHYYDKDFNNEADTPDNFQSRRPNTSFCFLDIRSPGLGDTAMYLCATSRDLQAGYSNQPQHFGDGTRLSIL.